The subject of this entry is one T cell receptor (beta chain). Using its own MiXCR run on the 5' RACE reads, TCRdb lists one record per CDR3 protein. The sample contains more than 85,000 distinct CDR3 sequences, under 20% of which appear only once. This specimen belongs to a study of T cells of healthy individuals. In germline, CDR1 is MNHEY, CDR2 SMNVEV (reference sequence). The V gene end was trimmed by 8 bases and the J gene end by 7 bases; junction bases not matched to a gene: 14. The CDR3 loop spans 16 amino acids. The rearrangement links TRBV27 to TRBJ1-6; TRBD1 agrees at 7 bases. This receptor was identified in a human donor in good health. As DNA, the CDR3 is TGTGCCAGCCACCCTCAGGGGGAGATAAGGAATTCACCCCTCCACTTT. Amino acids: CASHPQGEIRNSPLHF.